This T cell receptor beta chain was sequenced during a study of glioma-infiltrating T cells after dendritic cell vaccination. Study-level information: Samples are from glioblastoma patients in Phase I and II dendritic cell vaccine trials. Dendritic cell vaccine was injected intradermally three times, biweekly. Broader study findings: TCR clonality showed no direct relationship with survival.

On this clone itself: The antigen remains undetermined.

Time point in this sample: after dendritic cell vaccination, including at tumor progression/relapse. PBMC sampling occurred before vaccination, two weeks after the third dose, and at progression. Trimming took 4 bases from V and 6 from J, leaving 6 bases between them. CDR1 is MNHEY and CDR2 is SMNVEV in the germline V gene (reference sequence). The CDR3 runs 12 residues. Measured with immunoSEQ multiplex PCR; TCRdb has only the in-frame clones, and not every one. The repertoire holds over 90,000 clones, with approximately 84% as singletons. The genes are TRBV27 and TRBJ2-2, with a tentative D call TRBD2 (5 bases). This clonotype was sampled from a human donor with glioblastoma. The source material was blood, sampled after dendritic cell vaccination. CDR3 loop: CASSYSAGELFF. The CDR3 nucleotides read TGTGCCAGCAGTTATAGCGCCGGGGAGCTGTTTTTT.